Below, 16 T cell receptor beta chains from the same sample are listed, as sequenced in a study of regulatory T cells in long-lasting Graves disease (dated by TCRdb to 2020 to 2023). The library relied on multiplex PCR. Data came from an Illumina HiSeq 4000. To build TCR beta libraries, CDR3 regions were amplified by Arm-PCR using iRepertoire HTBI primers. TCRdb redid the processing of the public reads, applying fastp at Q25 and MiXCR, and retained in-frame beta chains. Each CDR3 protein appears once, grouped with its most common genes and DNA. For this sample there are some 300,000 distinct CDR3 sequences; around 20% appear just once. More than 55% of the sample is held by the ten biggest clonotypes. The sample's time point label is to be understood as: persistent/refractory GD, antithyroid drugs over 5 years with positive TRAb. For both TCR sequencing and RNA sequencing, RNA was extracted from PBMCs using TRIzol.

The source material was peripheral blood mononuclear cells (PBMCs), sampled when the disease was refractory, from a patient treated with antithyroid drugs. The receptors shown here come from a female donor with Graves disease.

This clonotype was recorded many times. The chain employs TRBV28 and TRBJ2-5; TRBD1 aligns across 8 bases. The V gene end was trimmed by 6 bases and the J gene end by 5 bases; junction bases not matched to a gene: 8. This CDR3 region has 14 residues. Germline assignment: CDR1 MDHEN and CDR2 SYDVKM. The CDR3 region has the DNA TGTGCCAGCAGCCGAAGACAGGGGCTCGAGACCCAGTACTTC. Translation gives CASSRRQGLETQYF.

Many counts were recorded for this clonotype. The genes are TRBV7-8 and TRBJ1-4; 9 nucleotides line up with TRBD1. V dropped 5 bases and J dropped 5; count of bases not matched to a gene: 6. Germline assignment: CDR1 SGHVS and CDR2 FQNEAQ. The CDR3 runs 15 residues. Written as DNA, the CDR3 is TGTGCCAGCAGCCCTTGGACAGGGGCGAATGAAAAACTGTTTTTT. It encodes CASSPWTGANEKLFF.

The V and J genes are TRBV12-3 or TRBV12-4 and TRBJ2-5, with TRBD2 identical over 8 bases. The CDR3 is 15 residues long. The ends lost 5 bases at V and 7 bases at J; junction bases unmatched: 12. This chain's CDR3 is CASSGGLGVMVTQYF. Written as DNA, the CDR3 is TGTGCCAGCAGTGGGGGACTAGGCGTTATGGTGACCCAGTACTTC.

CDR3 sequence reads: CASSPGTGINYEQYF. The CDR3 coding sequence is TGTGCCAGCAGCCCCGGGACAGGGATCAACTACGAGCAGTACTTC. This sequence joins TRBV7-2 and TRBJ2-7, with 9 bases lining up with TRBD1. CDR1 is SGHTA and CDR2 is FQGNSA in the germline V gene. The length of the CDR3 is 15 residues. With V trimmed by 5 bases and J by 3 bases, 8 bases remained unmatched. Based on the CDR3 plus reference TRBV7-2 and TRBJ2-7, the full variable domain is GAGVSQSPSNKVTEKGKDVELRCDPISGHTALYWYRQSLGQGLEFLIYFQGNSAPDKSGLPSDRFSAERTGGSVSTLTIQRTQQEDSAVYLCASSPGTGINYEQYFGPGTRLTVT.

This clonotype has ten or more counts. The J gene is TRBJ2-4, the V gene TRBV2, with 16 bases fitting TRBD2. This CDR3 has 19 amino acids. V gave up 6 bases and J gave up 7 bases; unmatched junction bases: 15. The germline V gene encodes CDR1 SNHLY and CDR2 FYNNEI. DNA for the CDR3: TGTGCCAGCAGCCTGAAAGGGACTAGCGGGAGGGCCGCTACGAACATTCAGTACTTC. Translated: CASSLKGTSGRAATNIQYF.

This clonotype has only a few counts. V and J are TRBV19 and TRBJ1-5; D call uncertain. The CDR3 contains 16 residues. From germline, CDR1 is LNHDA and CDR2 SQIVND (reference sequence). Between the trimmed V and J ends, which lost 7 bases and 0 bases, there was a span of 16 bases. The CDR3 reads CASTLAGLYSNQPQHF. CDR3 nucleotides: TGTGCCAGTACCCTAGCTGGTCTGTATAGCAATCAGCCCCAGCATTTT.

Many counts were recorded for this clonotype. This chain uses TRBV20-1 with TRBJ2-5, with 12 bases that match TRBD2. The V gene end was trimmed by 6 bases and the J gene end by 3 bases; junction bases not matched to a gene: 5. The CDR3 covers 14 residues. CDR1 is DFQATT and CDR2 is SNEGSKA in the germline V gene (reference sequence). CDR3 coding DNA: TGCAGTGCCGGGAGACTAGCGGGAGAAGAGACCCAGTACTTC. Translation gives CSAGRLAGEETQYF.

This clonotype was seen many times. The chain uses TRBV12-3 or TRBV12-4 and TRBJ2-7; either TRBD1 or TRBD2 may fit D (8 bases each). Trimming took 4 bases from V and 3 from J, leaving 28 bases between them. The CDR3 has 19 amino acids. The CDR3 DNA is TGTGCCAGCAGTTCACAGGGGGATAGCGGGGTCCCCGTGGGCTACGAGCAGTACTTC. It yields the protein CASSSQGDSGVPVGYEQYF.

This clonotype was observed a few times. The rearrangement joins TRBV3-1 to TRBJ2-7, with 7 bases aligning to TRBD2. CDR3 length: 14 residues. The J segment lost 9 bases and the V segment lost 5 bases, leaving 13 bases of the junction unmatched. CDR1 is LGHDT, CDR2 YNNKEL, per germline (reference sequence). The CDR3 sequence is CASSTSAREFVQYF. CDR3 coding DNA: TGTGCCAGCAGCACCTCGGCGCGGGAGTTTGTGCAGTACTTC.

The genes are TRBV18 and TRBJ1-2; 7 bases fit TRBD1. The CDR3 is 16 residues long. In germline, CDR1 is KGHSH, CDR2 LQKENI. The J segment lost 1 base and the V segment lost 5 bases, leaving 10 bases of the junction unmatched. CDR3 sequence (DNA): TGTGCCAGCTCAGCCAGGACAGGCGACTATAACTATGGCTACACCTTC. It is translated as CASSARTGDYNYGYTF.

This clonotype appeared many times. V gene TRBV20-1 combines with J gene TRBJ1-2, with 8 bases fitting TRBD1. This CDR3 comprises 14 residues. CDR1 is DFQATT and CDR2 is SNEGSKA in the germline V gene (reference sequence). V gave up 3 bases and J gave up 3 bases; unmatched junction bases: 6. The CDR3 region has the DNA TGCAGTGCTAGGCCGGACAGGGAGGACTATGGCTACACCTTC. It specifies CSARPDREDYGYTF.

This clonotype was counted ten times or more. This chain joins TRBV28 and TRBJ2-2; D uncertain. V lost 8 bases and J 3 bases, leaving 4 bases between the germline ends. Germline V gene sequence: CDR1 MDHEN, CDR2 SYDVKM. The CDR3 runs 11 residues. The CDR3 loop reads CASRYTGELFF. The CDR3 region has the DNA TGTGCCAGCCGGTACACCGGGGAGCTGTTTTTT.

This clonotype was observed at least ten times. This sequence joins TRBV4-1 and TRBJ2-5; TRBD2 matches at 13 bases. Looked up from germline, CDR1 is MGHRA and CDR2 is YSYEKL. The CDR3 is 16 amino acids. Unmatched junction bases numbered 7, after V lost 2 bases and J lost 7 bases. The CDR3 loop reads CASSQFGLAGVRTQYF. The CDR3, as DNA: TGCGCCAGCAGCCAATTCGGACTAGCGGGAGTTCGGACCCAGTACTTC.

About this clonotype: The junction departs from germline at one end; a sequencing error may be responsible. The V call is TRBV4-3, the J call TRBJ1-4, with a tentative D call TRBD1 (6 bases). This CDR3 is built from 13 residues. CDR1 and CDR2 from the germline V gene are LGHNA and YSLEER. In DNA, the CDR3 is TGCGCCAGCAGCCCTGACAGGAATGAAAAACTGGTTTTT. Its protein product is CASSPDRNEKLVF.

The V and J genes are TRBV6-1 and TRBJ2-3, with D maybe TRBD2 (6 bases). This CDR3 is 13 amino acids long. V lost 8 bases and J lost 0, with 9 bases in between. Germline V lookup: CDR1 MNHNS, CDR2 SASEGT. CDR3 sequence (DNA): TGTGCCAGCTTGGCGGGGAGCACAGATACGCAGTATTTT. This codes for CASLAGSTDTQYF.

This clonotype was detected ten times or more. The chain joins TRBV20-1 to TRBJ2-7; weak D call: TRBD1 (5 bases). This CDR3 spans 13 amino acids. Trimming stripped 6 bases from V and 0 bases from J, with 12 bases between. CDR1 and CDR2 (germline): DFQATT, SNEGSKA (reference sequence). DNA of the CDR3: TGCAGTGCCGCCGTGACAGTCTCCTACGAGCAGTACTTC. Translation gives CSAAVTVSYEQYF.